This is a list of T cell receptor beta chains from one sample in a study of cytomegalovirus exposure and HLA in healthy donors. Only in-frame clones appear in the TCRdb table, and some are missing; sequencing was by immunoSEQ multiplex PCR. The table includes approximately 130,000 clones, approximately 80% detected once. Sequencing input: PBMCs. These receptors originate from a woman aged 40 to 50 in good health and CMV-seronegative. CDR3s include the opening cysteine and the closing phenylalanine or tryptophan. Each record gives: D gene, clone size, V gene, J gene, CDR3 DNA, CDR3 protein. The D gene is left open where the match is weak. Clone size appears in some rows only: once, few, many, or a class for an expanded clone.

TRBD2	few	TRBV10-3	TRBJ2-7	TGTGCCATCAGCCCGGGACTAGCCTACGAGCAGTACTTC	CAISPGLAYEQYF
NA	NA	TRBV5-1	TRBJ1-1	TGCGCCAGCAGCCCGACAGGACGTGAAGCTTTCTTT	CASSPTGREAFF
TRBD1	once	TRBV15	TRBJ1-5	TGTGCCACCAGCAGGGCCGACAGGGTCAGTCAGCCCCAGCATTTT	CATSRADRVSQPQHF
TRBD1	NA	TRBV5-4	TRBJ1-2	TGTGCCAGCAGCCAGGACAGGCCAAACTATGGCTACACCTTC	CASSQDRPNYGYTF
NA	NA	TRBV2	TRBJ1-4	TGTGCCAGCAGCGAACAGGGCCCGCCCGAAAAACTGTTTTTT	CASSEQGPPEKLFF
NA	NA	TRBV18	TRBJ1-4	TGTGCCAGCTCACCACAGGGGGATGGTGAAAAACTGTTTTTT	CASSPQGDGEKLFF
NA	NA	TRBV9	TRBJ1-3	TGTGCCAGCAGCGTAGCCGAGCCTGGAAACACCATATATTTT	CASSVAEPGNTIYF
NA	few	TRBV21-1	TRBJ2-1	TGTGCCAGCAGCAGTTTGACAGGAAAGGCTTACAATGAGCAGTTCTTC	CASSSLTGKAYNEQFF
TRBD2	NA	TRBV7-3	TRBJ2-2	TGTGCCAGCAGCTTAGGTAGCGGGGGGCCGATCACCGGGGAGCTGTTTTTT	CASSLGSGGPITGELFF
TRBD1	NA	TRBV4-1	TRBJ2-7	TGCGCCAGCAGCCGTACTCAGGGGGGACAGGGATCGGGGGAGCAGTACTTC	CASSRTQGGQGSGEQYF
TRBD1	NA	TRBV11-2	TRBJ2-7	TGTGCCAGCAGCCATTACAAACAGGGGGGAGAGCAGTACTTC	CASSHYKQGGEQYF
NA	NA	TRBV12-5	TRBJ1-4	TGTGCTAGTGGTTACCGGCTACAGTGGGGGGCAACTAATGAAAAACTGTTTTTT	CASGYRLQWGATNEKLFF
NA	once	TRBV15	TRBJ1-2	TGTGCCACCAGCCCTACAGAGAACTATGGCTACACCTTC	CATSPTENYGYTF
TRBD1	few	TRBV6-5	TRBJ1-1	TGTGCCAGCAGCAGGACAGGGCTCACTGAAGCTTTCTTT	CASSRTGLTEAFF
TRBD2	NA	TRBV10-1	TRBJ2-3	TGCGCCAGCAGTGATGCCCTAGCGGGGGACACAGATACGCAGTATTTT	CASSDALAGDTDTQYF
NA	few	TRBV10-2	TRBJ1-1	TGCGCCAGCAGTGAGGGGCCCACGCACCAGGAAGCTTTCTTT	CASSEGPTHQEAFF
TRBD2	NA	TRBV11-2	TRBJ2-7	TGTGCCAGCAGCCCGTTTCCGGGGGGGCTGGGGTACGAGCAGTACTTC	CASSPFPGGLGYEQYF
NA	NA	TRBV6-1	TRBJ2-1	TGTGCCAGCAGTGAGGGGATTGACAGTCCCCATCATAATGGGCAGTTCTTC	CASSEGIDSPHHNGQFF
TRBD1	NA	TRBV19	TRBJ1-6	TGTGCCAGTAGCAAACAGGGGGCGGTAAGCTCCTATAATTCACCCCTCCACTTT	CASSKQGAVSSYNSPLHF
TRBD2	NA	TRBV4-2	TRBJ2-1	TGTGCCAGCAGCCAAGAAGGGATAGCGGGGGGGCTCGATGAGCAGTTCTTC	CASSQEGIAGGLDEQFF
NA	NA	TRBV27	TRBJ2-7	TGTGCCAGCGGTAGGAGAGGCGACAGCTCCTACGAGCAGTACTTC	CASGRRGDSSYEQYF
NA	NA	TRBV27	TRBJ2-5	TGTGCCACCCGGGGAAGGGCTTACCAAGAGACCCAGTACTTC	CATRGRAYQETQYF
NA	NA	TRBV27	TRBJ2-7	TGTGCCAGCAGCGGGGACTCCTACGAGCAGTACTTC	CASSGDSYEQYF
NA	NA	TRBV28	TRBJ1-2	TGTGCCAGCAGTTTATGGGGGCGGAACTATGGCTACACCTTC	CASSLWGRNYGYTF
TRBD2	NA	TRBV11-2	TRBJ2-7	TGTGCCAGCAGCTTCGGACTAGCGTCAACCCACGAGCAGTACTTC	CASSFGLASTHEQYF
NA	NA	TRBV5-1	TRBJ2-3	TGCGCCAGCAGTTCGGGAACTAGCACAGATACGCAGTATTTT	CASSSGTSTDTQYF
TRBD1	NA	TRBV5-4	TRBJ1-1	TGTGCCAGCAGCTCCAGCGACAGGGTGAACTCTGAAGCTTTCTTT	CASSSSDRVNSEAFF
NA	once	TRBV7-2	TRBJ1-2	TGTGCCAGCAGTATGCGGGGGGGGATCAGGACGGTCGGTGGCTACACCTTC	CASSMRGGIRTVGGYTF
NA	NA	TRBV5-1	TRBJ1-1	TGCGCCAGCAGCTTCCGGGCCAAGGGGGCTGAAGCTTTCTTT	CASSFRAKGAEAFF
TRBD1	NA	TRBV5-1	TRBJ2-1	TGCGCCAGCAGCCCGGACAGGGGAGCTCCGTTCTTC	CASSPDRGAPFF
TRBD2	NA	TRBV28	TRBJ2-7	TGTGCCAGCAGTTTCGGACTAGCGGGAATCGAGCAGTACTTC	CASSFGLAGIEQYF
NA	NA	TRBV6-6	TRBJ2-7	TGTGCCAGCAGGGGCGGACAGTTCTACGAGCAGTACTTC	CASRGGQFYEQYF
NA	few	TRBV4-1	TRBJ2-7	TGCGCCAGCAGCCGGGCCCCAGGGTCTGGTCAAATCTACGAGCAGTACTTC	CASSRAPGSGQIYEQYF
TRBD2	NA	TRBV5-1	TRBJ2-3	TGCGCCAGCAGCCCCCCGGCTAGCGGGGGTCGGACAGATACGCAGTATTTT	CASSPPASGGRTDTQYF
NA	NA	TRBV4-1	TRBJ2-1	TGCGCCAGCAGCGGCGGGGTATACAATGAGCAGTTCTTC	CASSGGVYNEQFF
NA	NA	TRBV11-2	TRBJ2-2	TGTGCCAGCAGCCCCGAATGGAGCACCGGGGAGCTGTTTTTT	CASSPEWSTGELFF
NA	NA	TRBV18	TRBJ1-4	TGTGCCAGCTCACCAGGGTGGTATGGAGGGGCATCTGAAAAACTGTTTTTT	CASSPGWYGGASEKLFF
TRBD1	once	TRBV19	TRBJ1-1	TGTGCCAGTAGCAGGGGGCGGGGTGAGAACACTGAAGCTTTCTTT	CASSRGRGENTEAFF
TRBD1	NA	TRBV27	TRBJ1-2	TGTGCCAGCAGTTTGCTAGGGACAGGGGGTGGCTATGGCTACACCTTC	CASSLLGTGGGYGYTF
NA	once	TRBV13	TRBJ2-7	TGTGCCAGCAGCTTAGCTGGGGCAGGTTCTCCGTACGAGCAGTACTTC	CASSLAGAGSPYEQYF
TRBD1	NA	TRBV5-1	TRBJ2-5	TGCGCCAGCAGCAGGGACAGGGGGCAAGAGACCCAGTACTTC	CASSRDRGQETQYF